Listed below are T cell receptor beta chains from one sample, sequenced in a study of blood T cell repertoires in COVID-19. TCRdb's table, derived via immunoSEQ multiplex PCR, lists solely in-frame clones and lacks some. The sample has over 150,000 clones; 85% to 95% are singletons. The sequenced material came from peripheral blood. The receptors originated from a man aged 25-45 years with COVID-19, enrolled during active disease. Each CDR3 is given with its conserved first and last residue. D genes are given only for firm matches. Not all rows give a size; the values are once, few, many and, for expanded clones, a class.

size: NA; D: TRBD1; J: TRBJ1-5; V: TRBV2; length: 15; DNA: TGTGCCAGCAGTGAGACGACAGGGGCGCCTCAGCCCCAGCATTTT; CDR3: CASSETTGAPQPQHF
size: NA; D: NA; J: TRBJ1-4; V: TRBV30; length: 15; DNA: TGTGCCTGGAGTGCCCGACACCCAACTAATGAAAAACTGTTTTTT; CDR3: CAWSARHPTNEKLFF
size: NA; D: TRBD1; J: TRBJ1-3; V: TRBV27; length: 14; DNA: TGTGCCAGCAGTTGGGACAGGGAGCAAAACACCATATATTTT; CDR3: CASSWDREQNTIYF
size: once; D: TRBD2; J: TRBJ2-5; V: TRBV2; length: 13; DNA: TGTGCCAGCGGGGGGGAGGGGCCAGAGACCCAGTACTTC; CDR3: CASGGEGPETQYF
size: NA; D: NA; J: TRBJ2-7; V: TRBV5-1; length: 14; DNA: TGCGCCAGCAGCTTGGACCGACAGGCATACGAGCAGTACTTC; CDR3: CASSLDRQAYEQYF
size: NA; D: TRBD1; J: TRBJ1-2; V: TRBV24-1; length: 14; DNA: TGTGCCACCAGCGGGACAGGGGTAAACTATGGCTACACCTTC; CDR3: CATSGTGVNYGYTF
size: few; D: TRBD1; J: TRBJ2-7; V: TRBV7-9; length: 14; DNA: TGTGCCAGCAGCTTAGGGGGACAGGGGTACGAGCAGTACTTC; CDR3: CASSLGGQGYEQYF
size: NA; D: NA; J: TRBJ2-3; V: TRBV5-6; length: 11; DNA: TGTGCCAGCAGCCGCGGCGATACGCAGTATTTT; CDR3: CASSRGDTQYF
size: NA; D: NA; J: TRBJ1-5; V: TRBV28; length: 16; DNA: TGTGCCAGCAGTTTAACGGGGGGCGTCGGCAATCAGCCCCAGCATTTT; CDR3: CASSLTGGVGNQPQHF
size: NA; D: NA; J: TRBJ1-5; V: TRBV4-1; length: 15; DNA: TGCGCCAGCAGCCCCCAGGGCCCTATCAATCAGCCCCAGCATTTT; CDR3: CASSPQGPINQPQHF
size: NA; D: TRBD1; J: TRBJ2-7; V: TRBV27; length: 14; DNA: TGTGCCAGCAGCGGGGGACAGGGGTTGTACGAGCAGTACTTC; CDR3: CASSGGQGLYEQYF
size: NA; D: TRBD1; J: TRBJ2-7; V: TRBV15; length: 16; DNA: TGTGCCACCAGCAGAAGTCCTGACAGGGCCTCCTACGAGCAGTACTTC; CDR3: CATSRSPDRASYEQYF
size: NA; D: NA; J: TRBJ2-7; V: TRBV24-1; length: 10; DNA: TGTGCCACCGTTTACTACGAGCAGTACTTC; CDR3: CATVYYEQYF
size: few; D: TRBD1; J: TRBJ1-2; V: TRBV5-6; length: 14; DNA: TGTGCCAGCAGCTCTTGGACAGGGGCGGATGGCTACACCTTC; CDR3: CASSSWTGADGYTF
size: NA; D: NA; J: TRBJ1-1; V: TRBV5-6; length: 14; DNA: TGTGCCAGCAGCCAGAGTGGGGGGGACACTGAAGCTTTCTTT; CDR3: CASSQSGGDTEAFF
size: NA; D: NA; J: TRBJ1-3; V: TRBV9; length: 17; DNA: TGTGCCAGCAGCGTAGACGAAACAGGGTGGTCTGGAAACACCATATATTTT; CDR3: CASSVDETGWSGNTIYF
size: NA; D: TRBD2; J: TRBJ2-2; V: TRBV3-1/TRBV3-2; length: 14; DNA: TGTGCCAGCAGCCCGGGGGGGAACACCGGGGAGCTGTTTTTT; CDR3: CASSPGGNTGELFF
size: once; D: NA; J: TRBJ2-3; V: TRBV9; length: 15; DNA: TGTGCCAGCAGCGTAGGGGGTCTAGCGTCAGATACGCAGTATTTT; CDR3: CASSVGGLASDTQYF
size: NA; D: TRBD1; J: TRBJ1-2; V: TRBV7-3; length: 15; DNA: TGTGCCAGCAGCCCCATAGACAGGGTTTACTGTGGCTACACCTTC; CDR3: CASSPIDRVYCGYTF
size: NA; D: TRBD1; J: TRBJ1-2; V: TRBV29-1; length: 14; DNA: TGCAGCGTCGAAGGGGACAGGGGTCACTATGGCTACACCTTC; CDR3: CSVEGDRGHYGYTF
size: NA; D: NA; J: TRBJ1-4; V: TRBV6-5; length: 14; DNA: TGTGCCAGCACGAAGTTTGGGGGGAATGAAAAACTGTTTTTT; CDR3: CASTKFGGNEKLFF
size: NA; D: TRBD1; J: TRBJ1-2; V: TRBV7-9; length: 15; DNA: TGTGCCAGCAGCTTCGAAGGACAGGGCAACTATGGCTACACCTTC; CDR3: CASSFEGQGNYGYTF
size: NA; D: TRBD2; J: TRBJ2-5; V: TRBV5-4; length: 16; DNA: TGTGCCAGCAGCCCACTAGCGGGGGGGCACCGGGAGACCCAGTACTTC; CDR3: CASSPLAGGHRETQYF
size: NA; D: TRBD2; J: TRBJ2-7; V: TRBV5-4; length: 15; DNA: TGTGCCAGCAGCTTGGCTGCGGGAGGAGCCTACGAGCAGTACTTC; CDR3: CASSLAAGGAYEQYF
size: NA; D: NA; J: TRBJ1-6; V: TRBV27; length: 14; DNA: TGTGCCAGCAGGCAAACAGGGAGCGGTTCACCCCTCCACTTT; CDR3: CASRQTGSGSPLHF
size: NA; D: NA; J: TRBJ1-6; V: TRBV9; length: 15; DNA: TGTGCCAGCAGCGGAGGACAGTCAAATAATTCACCCCTCCACTTT; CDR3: CASSGGQSNNSPLHF
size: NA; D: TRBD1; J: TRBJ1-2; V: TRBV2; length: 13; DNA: TGTGCCAGCAGTAAAGACAGGGATGGCGGCTACACCTTC; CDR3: CASSKDRDGGYTF
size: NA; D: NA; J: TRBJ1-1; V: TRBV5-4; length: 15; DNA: TGTGCCAGCAGCTTGCCTCAGGGGACGTACACTGAAGCTTTCTTT; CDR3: CASSLPQGTYTEAFF
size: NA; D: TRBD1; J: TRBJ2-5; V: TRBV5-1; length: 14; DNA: TGCGCCAGCAGCCCCGGACAGGGCGGGGAGACCCAGTACTTC; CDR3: CASSPGQGGETQYF
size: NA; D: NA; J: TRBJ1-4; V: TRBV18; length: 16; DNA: TGTGCCAGCTCACTTACGACAGGAGTAACTAATGAAAAACTGTTTTTT; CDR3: CASSLTTGVTNEKLFF
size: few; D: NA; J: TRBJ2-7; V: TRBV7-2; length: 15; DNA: TGTGCCAGCAGCTTAGTAACAGGCACTTCCTACGAGCAGTACTTC; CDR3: CASSLVTGTSYEQYF
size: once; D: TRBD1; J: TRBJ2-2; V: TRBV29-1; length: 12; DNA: TGCAGCGTCGGACAGGGAACCGGGGAGCTGTTTTTT; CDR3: CSVGQGTGELFF
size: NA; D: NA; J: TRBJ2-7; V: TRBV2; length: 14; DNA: TGTGCCAGCAGGATACAGGGAGCCTCCAACGAGCAGTACTTC; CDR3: CASRIQGASNEQYF
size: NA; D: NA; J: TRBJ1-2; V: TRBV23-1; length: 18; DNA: TGCGCCAGCAGTCAATGGATAGTAGGCGGACAGACAGTCGATGGCTACACCTTC; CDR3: CASSQWIVGGQTVDGYTF
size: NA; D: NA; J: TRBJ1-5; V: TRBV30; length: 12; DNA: TGTGCCTGGGGACAGTCAAATCAGCCCCAGCATTTT; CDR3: CAWGQSNQPQHF
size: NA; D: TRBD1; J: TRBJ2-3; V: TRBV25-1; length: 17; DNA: TGTGCCAGCAGTGGATATCAGGGGGCCCTTAGCACAGATACGCAGTATTTT; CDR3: CASSGYQGALSTDTQYF
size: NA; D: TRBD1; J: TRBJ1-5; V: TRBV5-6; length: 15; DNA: TGTGCCAGCAGCTATAGGACAGGTGACGGACAGCCCCAGCATTTT; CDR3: CASSYRTGDGQPQHF
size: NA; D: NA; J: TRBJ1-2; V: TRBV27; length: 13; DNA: TGTGCCAGCAGTTTAGCAGGCTACTATGGCTACACCTTC; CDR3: CASSLAGYYGYTF
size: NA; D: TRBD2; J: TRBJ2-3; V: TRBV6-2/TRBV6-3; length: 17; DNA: TGTGCCAGCAGTTCCTCGTTGGGGACTAGCGGAACAGATACGCAGTATTTT; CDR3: CASSSSLGTSGTDTQYF
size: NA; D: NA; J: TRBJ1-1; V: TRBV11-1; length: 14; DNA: TGTGCCAGTAGCCTCCGGGTCTCGAACACTGAAGCTTTCTTT; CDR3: CASSLRVSNTEAFF
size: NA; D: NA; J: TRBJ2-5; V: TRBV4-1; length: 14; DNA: TGCGCCAGCAGCCAAACGGACTTCCGAGAGACCCAGTACTTC; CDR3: CASSQTDFRETQYF
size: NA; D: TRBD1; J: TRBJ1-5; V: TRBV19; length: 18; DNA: TGTGCCAGTACCCTGCACAGGGGGTCCCGCCTGTCGAATCAGCCCCAGCATTTT; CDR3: CASTLHRGSRLSNQPQHF
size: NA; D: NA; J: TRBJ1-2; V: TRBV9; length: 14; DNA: TGTGCCAGCAGCGTAGCTCTAGGGGCGGATGGCTACACCTTC; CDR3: CASSVALGADGYTF
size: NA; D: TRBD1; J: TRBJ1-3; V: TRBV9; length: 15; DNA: TGTGCCAGCAGCGTCCTCAGGGGGCTCGGAAACACCATATATTTT; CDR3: CASSVLRGLGNTIYF
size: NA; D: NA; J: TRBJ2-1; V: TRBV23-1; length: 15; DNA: TGCGCCAGCAGCCCCAGGGCAGGGGAAGACAATGAGCAGTTCTTC; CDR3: CASSPRAGEDNEQFF
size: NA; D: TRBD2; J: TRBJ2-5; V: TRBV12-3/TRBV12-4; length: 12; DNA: TGTGCCAGCAGGCGACTAGCGTCGGCCCAGTACTTC; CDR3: CASRRLASAQYF
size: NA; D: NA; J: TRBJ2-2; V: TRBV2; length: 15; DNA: TGTGCCAGCAGTGAAAGGGCAGGGGGGAACGGGGAGCTGTTTTTT; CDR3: CASSERAGGNGELFF
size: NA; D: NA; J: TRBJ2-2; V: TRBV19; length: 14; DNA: TGTGCCAGTAGTCTCTATACGAGCACCGGGGAGCTGTTTTTT; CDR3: CASSLYTSTGELFF
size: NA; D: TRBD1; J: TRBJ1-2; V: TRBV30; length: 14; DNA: TGTGCCTGGAGTGTAAGGGACAGGAACTATGGCTACACCTTC; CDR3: CAWSVRDRNYGYTF
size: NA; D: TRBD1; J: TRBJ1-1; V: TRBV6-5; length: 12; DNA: TGTGCCAACCAGGGGGCGGACACTGAAGCTTTCTTT; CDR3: CANQGADTEAFF
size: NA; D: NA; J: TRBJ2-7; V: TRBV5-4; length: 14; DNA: TGTGCCAGCAGCAATAGCGGTCCCTCCTACGAGCAGTACTTC; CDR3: CASSNSGPSYEQYF
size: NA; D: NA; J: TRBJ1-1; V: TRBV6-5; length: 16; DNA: TGTGCCAGCAGTTACACGATTTCCACCGTTGGGGGGAAAGCTTTCTTT; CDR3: CASSYTISTVGGKAFF
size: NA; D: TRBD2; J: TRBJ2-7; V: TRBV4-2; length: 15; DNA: TGTGCCAGCAGCCAAGCCATCGCTAGCGGGTACGAGCAGTACTTC; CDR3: CASSQAIASGYEQYF
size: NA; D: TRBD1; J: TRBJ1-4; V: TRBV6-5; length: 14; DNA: TGTGCCGTAACCACCGGGACAGGGAGTGAAAAACTGTTTTTT; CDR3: CAVTTGTGSEKLFF